This T cell receptor beta chain appears in the sequencing data of a study of shared clonotypes between healthy human individuals. Nashville, Tennessee was home to all donors, each a Caucasian adult. The CDR3 is 13 residues long. Germline loops: CDR1 ENHRY, CDR2 SYGVKD. V lost 11 bases to trimming and J lost 2 bases; unmatched junction nucleotides: 8. TCRdb's copy holds only in-frame clones and misses some; the assay was immunoSEQ multiplex PCR. The data show approximately 980,000 clones, about 80% seen once. This sequence joins TRBV10-3 and TRBJ2-7; 8 bases map to TRBD2. The source is a man younger than 30 in good health. The sequenced sample was memory CD4+ T cells sorted from blood. The subset: CD45RA-negative fraction. In DNA form, the CDR3 reads TGTGCCGTTCTGCGGGGGGTTCCCTACGAGCAGTACTTC. It translates to CAVLRGVPYEQYF.